This entry lists 14 T cell receptor beta chains sequenced from one sample in a study of OX40 agonist ivuxolimab in advanced cancers. Profiled with immunoSEQ multiplex PCR; TCRdb holds only in-frame clones, not every one. The sample yields some 70,000 clones, under 95% seen once. The input for sequencing was CD4+ or CD8+ T cells sorted from blood, taken in a trial of the OX40 agonist ivuxolimab. These receptor sequences come from an adult with an advanced solid tumor such as melanoma, head and neck, liver or kidney cancer.

The rearrangement uses TRBV9 and TRBJ2-5, with TRBD2 as a possible D gene (6 bases). V lost 0 bases, J lost 0 bases, and 9 bases lay in between. The CDR3 is 15 residues long. Germline V gene lookup returns CDR1 SGDLS and CDR2 YYNGEE. The CDR3 coding sequence is TGTGCCAGCAGCGTAGGCGGGATGCACCAAGAGACCCAGTACTTC. Amino acid sequence: CASSVGGMHQETQYF.

This chain connects TRBV9 to TRBJ2-3; 13 bases are a match to TRBD2. The CDR3 runs 17 residues. From germline, CDR1 is SGDLS and CDR2 YYNGEE. The V gene end was trimmed by 0 bases and the J gene end by 6 bases; junction bases not matched to a gene: 7. CDR3 in DNA: TGTGCCAGCAGCGTAGACACTAGCGGGAGGGTTTTGGATACGCAGTATTTT. Encoded protein: CASSVDTSGRVLDTQYF.

The chain employs TRBV2 and TRBJ1-3; TRBD1 agrees at 7 bases. The CDR3 is made up of 15 amino acids. After removal of 7 bases from V and 0 bases from J, the junction contained 6 bases not matched to a gene. The germline V gene encodes CDR1 SNHLY and CDR2 FYNNEI. CDR3 in DNA: TGTGCCAGCACAGCAGGGGGGTTCTCTGGAAACACCATATATTTT. It specifies CASTAGGFSGNTIYF.

This rearrangement joins TRBV7-2 to TRBJ1-2; weak D call: TRBD1 (6 bases). The CDR3 covers 15 residues. V lost 2 bases, J lost 6 bases, and 16 bases lay in between. Per the germline V gene, CDR1 is SGHTA and CDR2 is FQGNSA. CDR3: CASSLNPTGGNGYTF. The CDR3 DNA reads TGTGCCAGCAGCTTAAACCCGACAGGAGGAAATGGCTACACCTTC.

The chain combines TRBV5-1 with TRBJ1-5; a possible D gene is TRBD1 (5 bases). Germline V gene data show CDR1 as SGHRS and CDR2 as YFSETQ. Trimming removed 4 bases at V and 7 bases at J, with 18 bases between. This CDR3 spans 15 amino acids. CDR3 protein: CASSPGNIGAQPQHF. The DNA for the CDR3 is TGCGCCAGCAGCCCCGGGAATATAGGGGCCCAGCCCCAGCATTTT.

The genes are TRBV7-9 and TRBJ2-6; perhaps TRBD1 as D (6 bases). Trimming took 5 bases from V and 0 from J, leaving 17 bases between them. The CDR3 extends over 18 amino acids. Germline CDR1 SEHNR, CDR2 FQNEAQ (reference sequence). The CDR3 DNA is TGTGCCAGCAGCGGGGCGGACAGAGACTTCTCTGGGGCCAACGTCCTGACTTTC. Translation: CASSGADRDFSGANVLTF.

The V call is TRBV9, the J call TRBJ1-2; D gene unclear. Trimming shortened V by 3 bases and J by 1 base, and 10 bases separated the two germline ends. This CDR3 is 14 amino acids long. Germline V gives CDR1 SGDLS, CDR2 YYNGEE. The DNA for the CDR3 is TGTGCCAGCAGCGCGACATCCCTTAACTATGGCTACACCTTC. Translating it yields CASSATSLNYGYTF.

The chain has TRBV6-7 and TRBJ1-5; D ambiguous. TRBV6-7 falls under the ORF class, with uncertain function. The CDR3 consists of 16 residues. Trimming shortened V by 3 bases and J by 2 bases, and 14 bases separated the two germline ends. DNA of the CDR3: TGTGCCAGCAGTTATCCGGAATTTAGGGGCAATCAGCCCCAGCATTTT. Translating gives CASSYPEFRGNQPQHF.

The table lists this clone with a count of one. The chain uses TRBV18 and TRBJ2-5, with 12 bases matching TRBD2. The V and J ends lost 6 bases and 1 base, in that order; junction bases with no gene match: 12. The length of the CDR3 is 18 residues. Germline loops: CDR1 KGHSH, CDR2 LQKENI. CDR3 bases: TGTGCCAGCTCGTCCCGCTTCGGACTAGCGGGGCGCCAAGAGACCCAGTACTTC. Amino acid sequence: CASSSRFGLAGRQETQYF.

The rearrangement links TRBV29-1 to TRBJ2-3, with TRBD2 matching over 10 bases. The CDR3 has 17 amino acids. The germline V gene has CDR1 SQVTM and CDR2 ANQGSEA. The J segment lost 6 bases and the V segment lost 6 bases, leaving 18 bases of the junction unmatched. This chain's CDR3 is CSVLQFSSGRGRDTQYF. The CDR3 nucleotides are TGCAGCGTCCTACAATTTTCTAGCGGGAGAGGGCGCGATACGCAGTATTTT.

The V and J genes are TRBV5-1 and TRBJ2-5; 8 bases agree with TRBD1. Germline loops: CDR1 SGHRS, CDR2 YFSETQ. The CDR3 extends over 16 amino acids. V shed 4 bases, J shed 3 bases, and the junction held 11 bases outside the gene matches. The CDR3 is CASSGPGQATKETQYF. The CDR3 DNA is TGCGCCAGCAGCGGCCCGGGACAGGCGACGAAAGAGACCCAGTACTTC.

This clone was seen only once. This chain links TRBV10-3 with TRBJ2-5; 10 nucleotides align to TRBD2. Germline V CDR1 and CDR2: ENHRY, SYGVKD. V trimming: 6 bases; J trimming: 1 base; junction bases outside the gene matches: 5. CDR3 length: 15 residues. CDR3 sequence reads: CAIRSSGGPQETQYF. CDR3 in DNA: TGTGCCATCAGATCTAGCGGGGGTCCCCAAGAGACCCAGTACTTC.

This rearrangement joins TRBV11-2 to TRBJ1-1, with 10 bases identical to TRBD1. Germline CDR1 SGHAT, CDR2 FQNNGV. This CDR3 spans 15 amino acids. With 6 bases clipped from V and 3 bases from J, the junction kept 7 bases outside the gene matches. The CDR3 sequence is CASSQTTGGYTEAFF. In DNA, the CDR3 is TGTGCCAGCAGTCAAACGACAGGGGGCTACACTGAAGCTTTCTTT.

This clone was recorded only once. The chain recombines TRBV9 with TRBJ2-5; 10 bases align to TRBD2. Germline-derived CDR1 and CDR2 are SGDLS and YYNGEE. After removal of 4 bases from V and 5 bases from J, the junction contained 11 bases not matched to a gene. The CDR3 loop spans 16 amino acids. The CDR3 is CASSLSSGGASETQYF. CDR3 nucleotide sequence: TGTGCCAGCAGCCTCTCCAGCGGGGGGGCCTCCGAGACCCAGTACTTC.